The 8 T cell receptor beta chains given below trace back to one sample, sequenced in a study of blood T cell repertoires in COVID-19. Here immunoSEQ multiplex PCR was the method, and the copy in TCRdb shows in-frame clones only, minus some. This sample carries some 190,000 clones, approximately 88% of them seen once, and the ten largest clones take about 3.5%. The sequenced sample was PBMCs or T cells enriched from blood (not recorded which). The receptors shown here come from a young woman who had recovered from COVID-19.

V and J are TRBV6-5 and TRBJ1-1; D uncertain. V lost 6 bases, J lost 6 bases, and 14 bases lay in between. The V gene's germline CDR1 is MNHEY and CDR2 SVGAGI. The CDR3 is made up of 13 amino acids. This chain's CDR3 is CASRQTLAAEAFF. For the CDR3, the DNA is TGTGCCAGCAGGCAGACACTGGCTGCTGAAGCTTTCTTT.

V is TRBV6-5 and J is TRBJ1-4; TRBD1 matches at 8 bases. This CDR3 has 15 residues. J gave up 7 bases and V 2 bases, and 6 bases lay outside the gene matches. Germline V gives CDR1 MNHEY, CDR2 SVGAGI. This CDR3 is CASSYSRQGFEKLFF. In nucleotides, the CDR3 is TGTGCCAGCAGTTACAGTAGACAGGGGTTTGAAAAACTGTTTTTT.

V gene TRBV5-6 combines with J gene TRBJ1-1; tentatively, D is TRBD1 (6 bases). Trimming shortened V by 4 bases and J by 5 bases, and 18 bases separated the two germline ends. The CDR3 runs to 15 residues. CDR1 and CDR2 from the germline V gene are SGHDT and YYEEEE. CDR3 nucleotide sequence: TGTGCCAGCAGCCTTTTCGAAACAGGGACGACTGAAGCTTTCTTT. Translating gives CASSLFETGTTEAFF.

This clone is a singleton in its sample. The chain links TRBV6-6 to TRBJ1-4; 10 bases agree with TRBD1. Per germline, CDR1 MNHNY and CDR2 SVGAGI (reference sequence). J lost 0 bases, V lost 5 bases, and 3 bases had no gene match. The CDR3 has 16 residues. The CDR3 loop reads CASSGDRGSTNEKLFF. DNA for the CDR3: TGTGCCAGCAGTGGGGACAGGGGTTCAACTAATGAAAAACTGTTTTTT.

This clone was observed a handful of times. The V and J genes are TRBV6-5 and TRBJ1-6; TRBD1 is a possible D gene (6 bases). In germline, CDR1 is MNHEY, CDR2 SVGAGI. V lost 4 bases and J lost 10, with 17 bases in between. The CDR3 runs to 15 residues. The CDR3 DNA follows: TGTGCCAGCAGTTCGGGGGGACATTCGACGTCACCCCTCCACTTT. It translates to CASSSGGHSTSPLHF.

The chain has TRBV10-2 and TRBJ2-3; weak D call: TRBD2 (7 bases). From germline, CDR1 is WSHSY and CDR2 SAAADI. The CDR3 has 14 residues. The V and J ends lost 4 bases and 6 bases respectively, with 14 bases between them. CDR3 bases: TGCGCCAGCAGTGGAGGGGGGGCAGGGGATACGCAGTATTTT. Its protein product is CASSGGGAGDTQYF.

The chain joins TRBV5-6 to TRBJ1-3; 8 bases line up with TRBD1. The CDR3 is made up of 15 amino acids. Germline loops: CDR1 SGHDT, CDR2 YYEEEE. V lost 5 bases, J lost 4 bases, and 8 bases stayed unmatched. CDR3 protein: CASSPQGAKGNTIYF. The CDR3 DNA follows: TGTGCCAGCAGTCCTCAGGGGGCTAAGGGAAACACCATATATTTT.

This chain uses TRBV5-1 with TRBJ1-2; TRBD1 is a possible D gene (5 bases). CDR1 SGHRS and CDR2 YFSETQ come from the germline V gene. V lost 0 bases and J lost 4, with 16 bases in between. The CDR3 totals 16 residues. The CDR3 sequence is CASSLERGMGGYGYTF. CDR3 nucleotide sequence: TGCGCCAGCAGCTTGGAGAGGGGAATGGGGGGCTATGGCTACACCTTC. The whole variable domain, remainder taken from reference TRBV5-1 and TRBJ1-2, is KAGVTQTPRYLIKTRGQQVTLSCSPISGHRSVSWYQQTPGQGLQFLFEYFSETQRNKGNFPGRFSGRQFSNSRSEMNVSTLELGDSALYLCASSLERGMGGYGYTFGSGTRLTVV.